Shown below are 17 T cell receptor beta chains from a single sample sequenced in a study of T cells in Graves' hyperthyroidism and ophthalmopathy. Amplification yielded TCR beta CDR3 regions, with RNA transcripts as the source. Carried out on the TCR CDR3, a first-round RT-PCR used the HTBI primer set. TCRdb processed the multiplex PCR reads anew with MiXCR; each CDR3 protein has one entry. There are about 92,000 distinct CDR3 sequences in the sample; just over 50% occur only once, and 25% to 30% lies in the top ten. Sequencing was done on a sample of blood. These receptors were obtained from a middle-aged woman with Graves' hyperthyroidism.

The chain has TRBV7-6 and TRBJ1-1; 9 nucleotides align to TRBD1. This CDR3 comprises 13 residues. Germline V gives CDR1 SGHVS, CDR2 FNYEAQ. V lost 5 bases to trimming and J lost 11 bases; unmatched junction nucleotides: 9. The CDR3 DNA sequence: TGTGCCAGCAGCGCTAAAGGGGACAGGGTGGCTTTCTTT. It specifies CASSAKGDRVAFF.

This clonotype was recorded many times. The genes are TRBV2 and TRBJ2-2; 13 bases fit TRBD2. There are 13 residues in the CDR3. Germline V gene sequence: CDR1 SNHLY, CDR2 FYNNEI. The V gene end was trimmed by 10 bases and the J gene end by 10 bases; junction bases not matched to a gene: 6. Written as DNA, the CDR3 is TGTGCCACCACCGGGACTAGCGGGAAGGAGCTGTTTTTT. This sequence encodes CATTGTSGKELFF. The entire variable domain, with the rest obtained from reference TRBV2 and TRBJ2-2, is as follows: EPEVTQTPSHQVTQMGQEVILRCVPISNHLYFYWYRQILGQKVEFLVSFYNNEISEKSEIFDDQFSVERPDGSNFTLKIRSTKLEDSAMYFCATTGTSGKELFFGEGSRLTVL.

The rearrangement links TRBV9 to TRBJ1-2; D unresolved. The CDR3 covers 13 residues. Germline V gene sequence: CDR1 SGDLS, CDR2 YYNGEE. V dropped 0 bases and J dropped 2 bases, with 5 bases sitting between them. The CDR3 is CASSVVGNYGYTF. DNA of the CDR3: TGTGCCAGCAGCGTAGTAGGGAACTATGGCTACACCTTC.

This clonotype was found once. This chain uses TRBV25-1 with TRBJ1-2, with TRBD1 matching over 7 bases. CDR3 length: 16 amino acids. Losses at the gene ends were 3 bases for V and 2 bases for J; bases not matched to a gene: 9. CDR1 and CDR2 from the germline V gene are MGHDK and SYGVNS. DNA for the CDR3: TGTGCCAGCAGTGATAGTTCCGGCAGGGGGAACTATGGCTACACCTTC. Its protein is CASSDSSGRGNYGYTF.

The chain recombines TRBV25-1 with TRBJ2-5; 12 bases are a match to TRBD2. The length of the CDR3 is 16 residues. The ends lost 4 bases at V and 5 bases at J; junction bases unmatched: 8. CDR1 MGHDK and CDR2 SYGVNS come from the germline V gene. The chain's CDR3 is CASSAKRLAGGETQYF. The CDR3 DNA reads TGTGCCAGCAGTGCTAAGAGGCTAGCGGGAGGGGAGACCCAGTACTTC. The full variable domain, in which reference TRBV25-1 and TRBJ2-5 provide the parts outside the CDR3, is EADIYQTPRYLVIGTGKKITLECSQTMGHDKMYWYQQDPGMELHLIHYSYGVNSTEKGDLSSESTVSRIRTEHFPLTLESARPSHTSQYLCASSAKRLAGGETQYFGPGTRLLVL.

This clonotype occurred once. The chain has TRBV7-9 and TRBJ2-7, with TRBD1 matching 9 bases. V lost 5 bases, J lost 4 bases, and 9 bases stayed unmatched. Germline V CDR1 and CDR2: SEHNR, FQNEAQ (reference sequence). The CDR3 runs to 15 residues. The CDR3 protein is CASSTSWDRAYEQYF. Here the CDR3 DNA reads TGTGCCAGCAGCACCTCCTGGGACAGGGCGTACGAGCAGTACTTC.

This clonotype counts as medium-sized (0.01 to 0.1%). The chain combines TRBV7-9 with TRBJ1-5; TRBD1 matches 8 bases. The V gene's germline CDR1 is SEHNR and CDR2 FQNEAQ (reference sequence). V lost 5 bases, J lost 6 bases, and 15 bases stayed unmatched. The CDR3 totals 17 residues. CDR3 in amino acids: CASSPEEGRGLGQPQHF. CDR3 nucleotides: TGTGCCAGCAGCCCGGAAGAGGGCAGGGGGCTGGGTCAGCCCCAGCATTTT.

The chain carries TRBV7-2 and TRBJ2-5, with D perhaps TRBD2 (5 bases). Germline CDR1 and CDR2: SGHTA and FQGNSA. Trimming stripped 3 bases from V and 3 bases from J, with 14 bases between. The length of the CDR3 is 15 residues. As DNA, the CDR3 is TGTGCCAGCAGCTTTACGAACACCGGGGAAGAGACCCAGTACTTC. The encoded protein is CASSFTNTGEETQYF.

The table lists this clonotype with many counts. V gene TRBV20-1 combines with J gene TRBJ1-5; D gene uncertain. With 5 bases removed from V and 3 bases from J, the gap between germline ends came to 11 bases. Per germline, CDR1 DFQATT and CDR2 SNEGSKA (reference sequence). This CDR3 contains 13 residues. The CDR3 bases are TGCAGTGCTGGGCTGGAGTTCAATCAGCCCCAGCATTTT. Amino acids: CSAGLEFNQPQHF.

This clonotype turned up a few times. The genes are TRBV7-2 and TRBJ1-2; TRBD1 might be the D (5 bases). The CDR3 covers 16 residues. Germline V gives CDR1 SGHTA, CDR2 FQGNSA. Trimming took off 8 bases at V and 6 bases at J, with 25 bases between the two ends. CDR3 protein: CASSPLPGGESDGYTF. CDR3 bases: TGTGCCAGCTCTCCACTACCGGGAGGGGAGTCGGATGGCTACACCTTC.

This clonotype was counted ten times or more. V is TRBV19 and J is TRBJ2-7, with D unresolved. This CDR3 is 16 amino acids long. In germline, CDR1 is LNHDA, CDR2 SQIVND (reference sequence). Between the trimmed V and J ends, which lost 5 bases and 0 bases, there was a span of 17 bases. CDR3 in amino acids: CASSPQQTVGSYEQYF. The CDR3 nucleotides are TGTGCCAGTAGTCCCCAACAGACCGTCGGCTCCTACGAGCAGTACTTC.

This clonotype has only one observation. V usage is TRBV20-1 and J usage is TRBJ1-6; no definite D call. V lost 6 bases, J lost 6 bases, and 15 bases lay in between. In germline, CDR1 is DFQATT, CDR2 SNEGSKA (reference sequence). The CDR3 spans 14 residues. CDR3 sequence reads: CSATWTGSNSPLHF. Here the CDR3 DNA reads TGCAGTGCCACCTGGACGGGCTCTAATTCACCCCTCCACTTT.

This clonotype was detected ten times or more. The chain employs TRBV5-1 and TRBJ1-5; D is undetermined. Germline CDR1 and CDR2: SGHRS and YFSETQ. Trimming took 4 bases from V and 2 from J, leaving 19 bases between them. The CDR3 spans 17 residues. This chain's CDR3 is CASSPPGRGGGNQPQHF. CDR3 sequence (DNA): TGCGCCAGCAGCCCCCCTGGGAGAGGCGGTGGCAATCAGCCCCAGCATTTT.

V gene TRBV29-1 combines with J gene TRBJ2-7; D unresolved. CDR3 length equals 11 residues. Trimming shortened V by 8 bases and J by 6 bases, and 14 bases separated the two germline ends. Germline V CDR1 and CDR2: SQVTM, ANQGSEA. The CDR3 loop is CSLVFRGEQYF. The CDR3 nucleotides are TGCAGCTTAGTATTCCGCGGCGAGCAGTACTTC.

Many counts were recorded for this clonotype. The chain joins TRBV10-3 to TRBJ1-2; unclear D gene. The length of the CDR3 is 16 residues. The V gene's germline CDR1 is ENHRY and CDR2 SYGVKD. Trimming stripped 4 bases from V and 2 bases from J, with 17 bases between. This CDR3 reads CAISGTPGSRNYGYTF. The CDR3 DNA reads TGTGCCATCAGTGGAACCCCGGGTTCCCGAAACTATGGCTACACCTTC.

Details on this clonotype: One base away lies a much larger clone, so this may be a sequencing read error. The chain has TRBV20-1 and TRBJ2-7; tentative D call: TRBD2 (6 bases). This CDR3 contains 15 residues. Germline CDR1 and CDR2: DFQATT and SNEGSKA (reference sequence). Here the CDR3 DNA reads TGCAGTGCTAGATCTAGCGCTCCTACCCTCTACGGGCAGTACTTC. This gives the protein CSARSSAPTLYGQYF.

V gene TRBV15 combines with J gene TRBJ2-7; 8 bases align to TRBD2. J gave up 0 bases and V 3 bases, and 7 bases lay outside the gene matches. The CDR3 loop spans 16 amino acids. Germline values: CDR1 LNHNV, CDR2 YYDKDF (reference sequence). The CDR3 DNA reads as TGTGCCACCAGCAGGCGACTAGCGTCCAGCTCCTACGAGCAGTACTTC. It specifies CATSRRLASSSYEQYF.